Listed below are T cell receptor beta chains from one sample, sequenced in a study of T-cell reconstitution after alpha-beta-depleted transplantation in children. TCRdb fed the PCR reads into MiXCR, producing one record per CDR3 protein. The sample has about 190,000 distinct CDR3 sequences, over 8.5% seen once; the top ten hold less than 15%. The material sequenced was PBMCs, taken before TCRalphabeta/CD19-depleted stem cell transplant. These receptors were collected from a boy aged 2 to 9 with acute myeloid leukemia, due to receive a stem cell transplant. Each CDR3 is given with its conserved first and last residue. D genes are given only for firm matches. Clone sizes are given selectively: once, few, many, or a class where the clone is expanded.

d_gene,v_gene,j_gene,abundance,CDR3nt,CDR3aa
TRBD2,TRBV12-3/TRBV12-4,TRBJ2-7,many,TGTGCCAGCAACCAAGCGGGACCCACCTACGAGCAGTACTTC,CASNQAGPTYEQYF
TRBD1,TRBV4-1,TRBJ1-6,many,TGCGCCAGCAGCCGAAACGGACAGGGGATAAATTCACCCCTCCACTTT,CASSRNGQGINSPLHF
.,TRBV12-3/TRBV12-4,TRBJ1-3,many,TGTGCCAGCAGGCAGAGCTCTGGAAACACCATATATTTT,CASRQSSGNTIYF
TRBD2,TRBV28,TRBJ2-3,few,TGTGCCAGCAGTCCCGGGACTAGCGTTTCAGATACGCAGTATTTT,CASSPGTSVSDTQYF
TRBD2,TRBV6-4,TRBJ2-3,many,TGTGCCAGCAGTGAGGGTAGCGGGAGAGCAGATACGCAGTATTTT,CASSEGSGRADTQYF
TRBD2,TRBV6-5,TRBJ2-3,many,TGTGCCAGCAGTTACCCTAAAGCGGGAGATAGCACAGATACGCAGTATTTT,CASSYPKAGDSTDTQYF
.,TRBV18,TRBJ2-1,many,TGTGCCAGCTCACCGCAGACTCCAGAGCAGTTCTTC,CASSPQTPEQFF
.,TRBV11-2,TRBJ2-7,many,TGTGCCAGCAGCTTAGCCGGGACCTCTTACTACGAGCAGTACTTC,CASSLAGTSYYEQYF
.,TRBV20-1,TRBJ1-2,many,TGCAGTGCTAGAGCTAGGGGCGGCTATGGCTACACCTTC,CSARARGGYGYTF
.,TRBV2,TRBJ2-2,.,TGTGCCAGCAGTGAAGTAACCGGGGAGCTGTTTTTT,CASSEVTGELFF
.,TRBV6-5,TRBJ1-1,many,TGTGCCAGCAGTTACTCCTCCGGCTTCGATTGGCGAAATGAAGCTTTCTTT,CASSYSSGFDWRNEAFF
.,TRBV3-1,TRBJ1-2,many,TGTGCCAGCAGCCAACAGGGTTTCTATGGCTACACCTTC,CASSQQGFYGYTF
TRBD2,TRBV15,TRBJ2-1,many,TGTGCCACCAGCAGTGATCGCAGCGGGAGGGCCGAGCAGTTCTTC,CATSSDRSGRAEQFF
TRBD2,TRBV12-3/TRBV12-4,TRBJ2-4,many,TGTGCCAGCAGTTTCCAGCGGGATGACATTCAGTACTTC,CASSFQRDDIQYF
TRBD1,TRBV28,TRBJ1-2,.,TGTGCCAGCAGTTTACCAGGGGGCGCTCACTATGGCTACACCTTC,CASSLPGGAHYGYTF
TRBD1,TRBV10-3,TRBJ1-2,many,TGTGCCATCAGGCCAACAGGGGGCCCCTATGGCTACACCTTC,CAIRPTGGPYGYTF
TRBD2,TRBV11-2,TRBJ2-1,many,TGTGCCAGCAGCTTGAGCGGGAGCTACAATGAGCAGTTCTTC,CASSLSGSYNEQFF
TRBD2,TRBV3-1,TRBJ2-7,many,TGTGCCAGCAGCCTTCTAGCGGGAGTAGGGGAGCAGTACTTC,CASSLLAGVGEQYF
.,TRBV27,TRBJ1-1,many,TGTGCCAGCAAGGGGGTTTGGGGTACTGAAGCTTTCTTT,CASKGVWGTEAFF
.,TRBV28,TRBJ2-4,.,TGTGCCAGCCTGGGACTAGCCAAAAACATTCAGTACTTC,CASLGLAKNIQYF
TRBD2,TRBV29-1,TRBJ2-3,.,TGCAGCGGGAAAAATAGCGGGGGCGAAAGGGATACGCAGTATTTT,CSGKNSGGERDTQYF
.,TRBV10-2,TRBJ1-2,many,TGCGCCAGCAGTACAGGGTTGGGCTACACCTTC,CASSTGLGYTF